One sample yielded the 27 T cell receptor beta chains listed below, sequenced in a study of T cell changes during pregnancy in multiple sclerosis. The data were produced by immunoSEQ multiplex PCR, yet TCRdb's version contains in-frame clones alone and is incomplete. This sample has tens of thousands of clones; around 89% occur once, and the top ten carry roughly 0.7%. The sample consisted of CD4+ T cells from peripheral blood mononuclear cells, taken in the first trimester of pregnancy. Receptor source: a female donor in good health, enrolled as a control in a pregnancy study.

V gene TRBV6-1 combines with J gene TRBJ2-3, with D tentatively TRBD2 (7 bases). The V end lost 1 base, the J end lost 0 bases, and 17 bases lay between the germline ends. CDR1 is MNHNS and CDR2 is SASEGT in the germline V gene. The CDR3 covers 18 residues. CDR3 DNA sequence: TGTGCCAGCAGTGAAGGTGGGAGGGGGGTTGCTAGCACAGATACGCAGTATTTT. It codes for CASSEGGRGVASTDTQYF.

V gene TRBV18 combines with J gene TRBJ2-7, with D unclear. The length of the CDR3 is 12 residues. Germline CDR1 reads KGHSH; CDR2 reads LQKENI. V dropped 1 base and J dropped 5 bases, with 6 bases sitting between them. This CDR3 is CASSPRLNEQYF. CDR3 in DNA: TGTGCCAGCTCACCACGACTCAACGAGCAGTACTTC.

The genes are TRBV5-1 and TRBJ2-7; a possible D gene is TRBD1 (6 bases). From germline, CDR1 is SGHRS and CDR2 YFSETQ. V lost 4 bases and J 3 bases, leaving 11 bases between the germline ends. CDR3 length: 13 amino acids. CDR3 sequence: CASSLGQNYEQYF. CDR3 sequence (DNA): TGCGCCAGCAGCCTAGGACAGAACTACGAGCAGTACTTC.

The chain links TRBV7-2 to TRBJ2-7; unclear D gene. Germline V gene data show CDR1 as SGHTA and CDR2 as FQGNSA. The CDR3 runs 11 residues. V was shortened by 5 bases and J by 1 base, with 3 bases between the two germline ends. This chain's CDR3 is CASSPSYEQYF. The CDR3, as DNA: TGTGCCAGCAGCCCTTCCTACGAGCAGTACTTC.

V and J are TRBV2 and TRBJ2-1; tentative D call: TRBD2 (6 bases). V was trimmed by 9 bases and J by 5 bases, leaving 14 bases between them. The CDR3 contains 13 residues. Germline CDR1 SNHLY, CDR2 FYNNEI. The CDR3: CASSLAVDNEQFF. Here the CDR3 DNA reads TGTGCCAGTTCGTTAGCGGTTGACAATGAGCAGTTCTTC. Supplemented by reference TRBV2 and TRBJ2-1, the full variable domain reads EPEVTQTPSHQVTQMGQEVILRCVPISNHLYFYWYRQILGQKVEFLVSFYNNEISEKSEIFDDQFSVERPDGSNFTLKIRSTKLEDSAMYFCASSLAVDNEQFFGPGTRLTVL.

This chain joins TRBV10-1 and TRBJ1-1; D unclear. Germline assignment: CDR1 WNHNN and CDR2 SYGVQD (reference sequence). CDR3 size: 13 residues. Trimming took off 6 bases at V and 4 bases at J, with 12 bases between the two ends. CDR3 in DNA: TGCGCCAGCAGCGCCCGGGAGGGCACTGAAGCTTTCTTT. It translates to CASSAREGTEAFF.

This chain uses TRBV30 with TRBJ1-5; D not resolved. There are 14 residues in the CDR3. V lost 5 bases and J 3 bases, leaving 14 bases between the germline ends. Looked up from germline, CDR1 is GTSNPN and CDR2 is SVGIG (reference sequence). The CDR3 DNA reads TGTGCCTGGGATGACGGGAACTTCAATCAGCCCCAGCATTTT. This codes for CAWDDGNFNQPQHF.

This chain joins TRBV7-3 and TRBJ1-2, with TRBD1 as a possible D gene (5 bases). Trimming cost V 1 base and J 2 bases, with 11 bases left between them. The CDR3 length is 15 residues. Germline V gene data show CDR1 as SGHTA and CDR2 as FQGTGA. CDR3 sequence: CASSLNGGGNYGYTF. The CDR3 DNA follows: TGTGCCAGCAGCTTAAATGGGGGAGGGAACTATGGCTACACCTTC.

This chain joins TRBV13 and TRBJ1-1; weak D call: TRBD1 (6 bases). Germline V CDR1 and CDR2: PRHDT, FYEKMQ (reference sequence). The CDR3 is 14 residues long. V was cut by 0 bases and J by 6 bases, with 11 bases left in between. CDR3 region: CASSLGTGQSEAFF. DNA of the CDR3: TGTGCCAGCAGCTTAGGGACTGGACAGTCTGAAGCTTTCTTT.

The rearrangement uses TRBV28 and TRBJ1-2; D unclear. This CDR3 spans 13 amino acids. From germline, CDR1 is MDHEN and CDR2 SYDVKM. V shed 7 bases and J shed 4 bases, with 13 bases lying between them. CDR3 coding DNA: TGTGCCAGCACCTCAGGATGGGCCTATGGCTACACCTTC. This encodes CASTSGWAYGYTF.

This clone appeared once. The chain employs TRBV2 and TRBJ2-1, with 15 bases fitting TRBD2. The V gene's germline CDR1 is SNHLY and CDR2 FYNNEI. V trimming: 6 bases; J trimming: 0 bases; junction bases outside the gene matches: 6. CDR3 size: 18 residues. In DNA form, the CDR3 reads TGTGCCAGCAGGGACGGGACTAGCGGGGGGAGCTCCTACAATGAGCAGTTCTTC. Protein: CASRDGTSGGSSYNEQFF.

This clone occurred once. This chain connects TRBV4-1 to TRBJ2-1; 9 nucleotides align to TRBD2. V gave up 4 bases and J gave up 6 bases; unmatched junction bases: 7. Germline V lookup: CDR1 MGHRA, CDR2 YSYEKL. The CDR3 covers 15 residues. The CDR3 sequence: CASSLQRTSANEQFF. As DNA, the CDR3 is TGCGCCAGCAGCCTACAACGGACTAGCGCCAATGAGCAGTTCTTC.

The genes are TRBV10-3 and TRBJ1-1, with 9 bases matching TRBD1. This CDR3 spans 14 amino acids. CDR1 and CDR2 (germline): ENHRY, SYGVKD. Trimming removed 6 bases from V and 5 bases from J; junction bases left unmatched: 7. CDR3 bases: TGTGCCATCAGCGTTGACAGGGGGGTTACTGAAGCTTTCTTT. Translation gives CAISVDRGVTEAFF.

The chain couples TRBV7-2 to TRBJ1-1, with TRBD1 as a possible D gene (5 bases). CDR1 is SGHTA, CDR2 FQGNSA, per germline. CDR3 length equals 15 residues. Trimming shortened V by 1 base and J by 1 base, and 10 bases separated the two germline ends. CDR3 protein: CASSLVAGQNTEAFF. CDR3 coding DNA: TGTGCCAGCAGCTTAGTCGCAGGACAGAACACTGAAGCTTTCTTT.

The chain uses TRBV30 and TRBJ1-3; 8 nucleotides match TRBD1. V lost 4 bases to trimming and J lost 4 bases; unmatched junction nucleotides: 3. CDR1 is GTSNPN, CDR2 SVGIG, per germline (reference sequence). The CDR3 sequence is 13 residues long. CDR3 sequence: CAWTTGAGNTIYF. CDR3 nucleotides: TGTGCCTGGACGACAGGGGCCGGAAACACCATATATTTT.

This clone was detected only once. The chain uses TRBV5-6 and TRBJ1-5, with 8 bases that match TRBD1. This CDR3 has 17 residues. Germline V CDR1 and CDR2: SGHDT, YYEEEE. With V trimmed by 1 base and J by 0 bases, 6 bases remained unmatched. The CDR3 DNA is TGTGCCAGCAGCTTGTACAGGGGGGCATATAGCAATCAGCCCCAGCATTTT. Its translation: CASSLYRGAYSNQPQHF.

The rearrangement links TRBV15 to TRBJ1-4; no firm D call. The germline V gene has CDR1 LNHNV and CDR2 YYDKDF (reference sequence). The CDR3 runs 13 residues. V lost 5 bases and J lost 4, with 8 bases in between. CDR3 nucleotides: TGTGCCACCAGCGCGCGGGGTAATGAAAAACTGTTTTTT. Translating gives CATSARGNEKLFF.

The rearrangement links TRBV11-2 to TRBJ1-6; 7 nucleotides agree with TRBD1. The V and J ends lost 0 bases and 3 bases, in that order; junction bases with no gene match: 2. The V gene's germline CDR1 is SGHAT and CDR2 FQNNGV. The CDR3 is 16 amino acids. The DNA of the CDR3 is TGTGCCAGCAGCTTAGAAGCAGGGGGCTATAATTCACCCCTCCACTTT. Amino acid sequence: CASSLEAGGYNSPLHF. The whole variable domain, filled in from reference TRBV11-2 and TRBJ1-6, reads EAGVAQSPRYKIIEKRQSVAFWCNPISGHATLYWYQQILGQGPKLLIQFQNNGVVDDSQLPKDRFSAERLKGVDSTLKIQPAKLEDSAVYLCASSLEAGGYNSPLHFGNGTRLTVT.

This clone was seen a single time. The chain combines TRBV5-5 with TRBJ1-1; D not resolved. The germline V gene encodes CDR1 SGHKS and CDR2 YYEKEE (reference sequence). The CDR3 sequence is 14 residues long. The V and J ends lost 2 bases and 2 bases respectively, with 10 bases between them. CDR3 in DNA: TGTGCCAGCAGCTTAAGCCGGGAAAACACTGAAGCTTTCTTT. It specifies CASSLSRENTEAFF.

The chain is built from TRBV15 and TRBJ2-7, with D perhaps matching TRBD1 (6 bases). The CDR3 runs 14 residues. Between the trimmed V and J ends, which lost 0 bases and 2 bases, there was a span of 8 bases. CDR1 and CDR2 from the germline V gene are LNHNV and YYDKDF (reference sequence). CDR3 loop: CATSREGGTYEQYF. CDR3 coding DNA: TGTGCCACCAGCAGAGAAGGGGGTACCTACGAGCAGTACTTC.

V is TRBV5-4 and J is TRBJ1-6; 7 nucleotides agree with TRBD1. This CDR3 comprises 15 residues. CDR1 SGHNT and CDR2 YYREEE come from the germline V gene (reference sequence). The V segment lost 0 bases and the J segment 7 bases; nucleotides outside the gene matches: 4. CDR3 bases: TGTGCCAGCAGCTTGGACGGGACAGCCAATTCACCCCTCCACTTT. Its protein product is CASSLDGTANSPLHF.

The V call is TRBV9, the J call TRBJ2-7; D is possibly TRBD2 (5 bases). V lost 0 bases and J 3 bases, leaving 13 bases between the germline ends. This CDR3 is 15 amino acids long. CDR1 is SGDLS, CDR2 YYNGEE, per germline. CDR3 bases: TGTGCCAGCAGCGTAGGAAGCGGAGGTTACTACGAGCAGTACTTC. Translation gives CASSVGSGGYYEQYF.

This clone was seen just once. The genes are TRBV10-3 and TRBJ1-1; no clear D gene. The CDR3 contains 16 residues. V shed 0 bases and J shed 1 base, with 12 bases lying between them. Per the germline V gene, CDR1 is ENHRY and CDR2 is SYGVKD. The CDR3 DNA is TGTGCCATCAGTGAGTCTGGGAGACGACGGAACACTGAAGCTTTCTTT. Its protein is CAISESGRRRNTEAFF.

This chain uses TRBV15 with TRBJ1-4; TRBD1 might be the D (5 bases). The germline gives CDR1 LNHNV, CDR2 YYDKDF (reference sequence). This CDR3 has 16 amino acids. V was shortened by 1 base and J by 5 bases, with 14 bases between the two germline ends. CDR3 loop: CATSRGQTVENEKLFF. CDR3 bases: TGTGCCACCAGCAGAGGTCAGACAGTTGAGAATGAAAAACTGTTTTTT. Variable domain in full (rest from reference TRBV15 and TRBJ1-4): DAMVIQNPRYQVTQFGKPVTLSCSQTLNHNVMYWYQQKSSQAPKLLFHYYDKDFNNEADTPDNFQSRRPNTSFCFLDIRSPGLGDTAMYLCATSRGQTVENEKLFFGSGTQLSVL.

The genes are TRBV18 and TRBJ1-2, with unresolved D. Deletions cut 2 bases from V and 5 bases from J, with 9 bases between. This CDR3 has 13 amino acids. Looked up from germline, CDR1 is KGHSH and CDR2 is LQKENI. As DNA, the CDR3 is TGTGCCAGCTCACCAAGTCAGGAATATGGCTACACCTTC. Protein: CASSPSQEYGYTF. The full variable domain, in which reference TRBV18 and TRBJ1-2 provide the parts outside the CDR3, is NAGVMQNPRHLVRRRGQEARLRCSPMKGHSHVYWYRQLPEEGLKFMVYLQKENIIDESGMPKERFSAEFPKEGPSILRIQQVVRGDSAAYFCASSPSQEYGYTFGSGTRLTVV.

The V and J genes are TRBV10-2 and TRBJ1-2; D is unresolved. The CDR3 spans 14 residues. Trimming stripped 0 bases from V and 7 bases from J, with 12 bases between. Germline loops: CDR1 WSHSY, CDR2 SAAADI. CDR3 nucleotides: TGCGCCAGCAGTGAGTCCTGGGGTGAGGGTGGCTACACCTTC. Residues: CASSESWGEGGYTF.

This clone was recorded once. The rearrangement uses TRBV5-6 and TRBJ1-4; unclear D gene. CDR1 is SGHDT, CDR2 YYEEEE, per germline. V dropped 0 bases and J dropped 6 bases, with 12 bases sitting between them. The CDR3 totals 15 residues. CDR3 sequence: CASSLDGLTDEKLFF. CDR3 DNA sequence: TGTGCCAGCAGCTTGGATGGACTCACGGATGAAAAACTGTTTTTT.